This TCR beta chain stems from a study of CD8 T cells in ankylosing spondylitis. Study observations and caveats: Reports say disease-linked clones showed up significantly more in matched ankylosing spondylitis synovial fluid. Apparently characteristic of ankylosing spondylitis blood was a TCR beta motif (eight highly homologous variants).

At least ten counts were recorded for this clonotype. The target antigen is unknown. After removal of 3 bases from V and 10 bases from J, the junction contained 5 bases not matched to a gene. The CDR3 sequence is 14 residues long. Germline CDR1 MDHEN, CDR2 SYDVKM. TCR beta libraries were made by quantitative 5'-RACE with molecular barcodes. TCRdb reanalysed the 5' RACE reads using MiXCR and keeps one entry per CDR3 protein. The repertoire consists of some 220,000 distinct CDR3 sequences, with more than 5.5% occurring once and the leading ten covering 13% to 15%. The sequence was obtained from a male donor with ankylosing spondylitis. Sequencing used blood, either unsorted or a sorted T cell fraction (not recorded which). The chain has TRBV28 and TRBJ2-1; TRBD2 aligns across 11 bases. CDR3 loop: CASSLLAGGSEQFF. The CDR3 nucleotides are TGTGCCAGCAGTTTGCTAGCGGGGGGCTCGGAGCAGTTCTTC.